The next 22 T cell receptor beta chains were all read from a single sample in a study of cytomegalovirus exposure and HLA in healthy donors. Researchers ran the PCR with 60 Vbeta and 13 Jbeta primers. TCRdb keeps only in-frame clones here, not all; method: immunoSEQ multiplex PCR. The specimen's table records tens of thousands of clones. The sample was PBMCs. These receptors were taken from a man in his fifties in good health and CMV-seronegative.

V usage is TRBV5-1 and J usage is TRBJ2-7, with 9 bases fitting TRBD2. The CDR3 has 15 amino acids. Per the germline V gene, CDR1 is SGHRS and CDR2 is YFSETQ. The trim removed 3 bases at V and 7 bases at J, leaving 11 bases unmatched. This chain's CDR3 is CASSSRGGGASEQYF. CDR3 bases: TGCGCCAGCAGCTCGAGGGGCGGGGGGGCCAGTGAGCAGTACTTC. Based on the CDR3 plus reference TRBV5-1 and TRBJ2-7, the full variable domain is KAGVTQTPRYLIKTRGQQVTLSCSPISGHRSVSWYQQTPGQGLQFLFEYFSETQRNKGNFPGRFSGRQFSNSRSEMNVSTLELGDSALYLCASSSRGGGASEQYFGPGTRLTVT.

The V and J genes are TRBV10-3 and TRBJ1-1, with TRBD1 matching over 9 bases. Per the germline V gene, CDR1 is ENHRY and CDR2 is SYGVKD. After removal of 6 bases from V and 8 bases from J, the junction contained 19 bases not matched to a gene. The CDR3 loop spans 17 amino acids. In nucleotides, the CDR3 is TGTGCCATCAGACCCGGGACAGGGTCATCAGTGGAGAGGGAAGCTTTCTTT. Amino acids: CAIRPGTGSSVEREAFF.

The V gene is TRBV20-1, the J gene TRBJ2-7, with 10 bases fitting TRBD1. Germline V gene sequence: CDR1 DFQATT, CDR2 SNEGSKA (reference sequence). The CDR3 totals 11 residues. CDR3 sequence (DNA): TGCAGCCCGACAGGGGGCCACGAGCAGTACTTC. The encoded protein is CSPTGGHEQYF.

Concerning this clone: This sample includes further DNA sequences coding for the same CDR3. The gene calls are TRBV6-5 and TRBJ1-3, with D perhaps TRBD1 (5 bases). CDR3 length: 15 amino acids. CDR1 and CDR2 (germline): MNHEY, SVGAGI. The V and J ends lost 0 bases and 7 bases respectively, with 13 bases between them. The chain's CDR3 is CASSYSAGGSNTIYF. CDR3 DNA sequence: TGTGCCAGCAGTTACTCGGCGGGGGGTTCGAACACCATATATTTT.

This chain joins TRBV4-3 and TRBJ2-1; weak D call: TRBD1 (7 bases). CDR1 is LGHNA, CDR2 YSLEER, per germline. CDR3 length equals 14 residues. V shed 0 bases and J shed 10 bases, with 13 bases lying between them. This chain's CDR3 is CASSQEGQGGEQFF. DNA of the CDR3: TGCGCCAGCAGCCAAGAGGGGCAGGGGGGCGAGCAGTTCTTC.

The rearrangement links TRBV6-1 to TRBJ1-4; 8 nucleotides agree with TRBD1. J was trimmed by 8 bases and V by 10 bases; bases with no gene match: 12. Germline CDR1 reads MNHNS; CDR2 reads SASEGT. The CDR3 is made up of 14 amino acids. CDR3 nucleotide sequence: TGTGCCATCACGGACAGGGTACCGGGGGAAAAACTGTTTTTT. This gives the protein CAITDRVPGEKLFF.

The rearrangement uses TRBV7-2 and TRBJ1-1, with D perhaps TRBD1 (5 bases). The CDR3 is made up of 14 amino acids. Deletions cut 3 bases from V and 4 bases from J, with 12 bases between. Germline-derived CDR1 and CDR2 are SGHTA and FQGNSA. In DNA, the CDR3 is TGTGCCAGCAGCTTCGTGGGGGGATCCACTGAAGCTTTCTTT. Translated, it gives CASSFVGGSTEAFF.

The chain couples TRBV19 to TRBJ1-5, with D possibly matching TRBD1 (6 bases). The CDR3 totals 17 residues. From germline, CDR1 is LNHDA and CDR2 SQIVND (reference sequence). Trimming left V 5 bases short and J 6 bases short, with 23 bases between. CDR3 nucleotide sequence: TGTGCCAGTAGTTCAATTACCGGGACATCGGTCAGTCAGCCCCAGCATTTT. Translated: CASSSITGTSVSQPQHF.

The genes are TRBV19 and TRBJ1-4; tentative D call: TRBD1 (5 bases). Deletions cut 1 base from V and 7 bases from J, with 16 bases between. The germline gives CDR1 LNHDA, CDR2 SQIVND (reference sequence). The CDR3 is made up of 16 amino acids. CDR3 DNA: TGTGCCAGTAGTATAGGTTTCCAGGGAACTCGTGAAAAACTGTTTTTT. Encoded protein: CASSIGFQGTREKLFF.

This chain joins TRBV28 and TRBJ1-4; D is possibly TRBD1 (5 bases). The CDR3 runs to 15 residues. The V end was cut by 3 bases, the J end by 2 bases, with 10 bases between. CDR1 is MDHEN, CDR2 SYDVKM, per germline. The CDR3: CASSFSGATNEKLFF. CDR3 nucleotide sequence: TGTGCCAGCAGTTTCTCTGGGGCGACTAATGAAAAACTGTTTTTT.

The rearrangement links TRBV5-6 to TRBJ1-5, with 10 bases identical to TRBD1. Germline lookup yields CDR1 SGHDT and CDR2 YYEEEE. Unmatched junction bases numbered 12, after V lost 4 bases and J lost 2 bases. CDR3 size: 18 residues. CDR3 in DNA: TGTGCCAGCAGCCCTGAGGGGACAGGGGCCCTAGGCAATCAGCCCCAGCATTTT. This encodes CASSPEGTGALGNQPQHF.

V is TRBV2 and J is TRBJ1-5; D remains ambiguous. Trimming removed 5 bases at V and 0 bases at J, with 14 bases between. In germline, CDR1 is SNHLY, CDR2 FYNNEI. The CDR3 contains 16 residues. The DNA for the CDR3 is TGTGCCAGCAGTATTACGCACAAGTTTAGCAATCAGCCCCAGCATTTT. Protein product: CASSITHKFSNQPQHF.

The gene calls are TRBV19 and TRBJ2-1; weak D call: TRBD1 (6 bases). Trimming pared 4 bases from V and 5 bases from J, leaving 6 bases between. The germline V gene has CDR1 LNHDA and CDR2 SQIVND (reference sequence). The CDR3 length is 12 residues. In DNA form, the CDR3 reads TGTGCCAGTAGTACAGGGGACAATGAGCAGTTCTTC. It encodes CASSTGDNEQFF.

In DNA, the CDR3 is TGTGCCAGCAGCTCCAGTGGGGGCCAAAACCACGAGCAGTACTTC. Amino acid sequence: CASSSSGGQNHEQYF. V and J are TRBV11-2 and TRBJ2-7; tentatively, D is TRBD1 (6 bases). Trimming left V 4 bases short and J 5 bases short, with 18 bases between. This CDR3 has 15 amino acids. Germline V lookup: CDR1 SGHAT, CDR2 FQNNGV.

The chain combines TRBV27 with TRBJ2-3; no reliable D call. Looked up from germline, CDR1 is MNHEY and CDR2 is SMNVEV (reference sequence). The CDR3 extends over 13 amino acids. With 7 bases removed from V and 1 base from J, the gap between germline ends came to 9 bases. The DNA for the CDR3 is TGTGCCAGCACCCTCTCGGGCACAGATACGCAGTATTTT. Translating gives CASTLSGTDTQYF.

CDR3 in DNA: TGTGCCAGCAGCGTACGGAGCGGATCGGGCTCCTACAATGAGCAGTTCTTC. This encodes CASSVRSGSGSYNEQFF. The gene calls are TRBV9 and TRBJ2-1; tentative D call: TRBD2 (5 bases). CDR1 and CDR2 from the germline V gene are SGDLS and YYNGEE. The CDR3 spans 17 residues. Trimming removed 1 base at V and 0 bases at J, with 14 bases between.

This chain links TRBV4-1 with TRBJ1-2, with D possibly matching TRBD1 (6 bases). Trimming removed 1 base at V and 6 bases at J, with 18 bases between. The CDR3 loop spans 16 amino acids. Germline-derived CDR1 and CDR2 are MGHRA and YSYEKL. The CDR3 is CASSQVEGQRRDGYTF. CDR3 DNA: TGCGCCAGCAGCCAAGTTGAAGGACAGCGACGGGATGGCTACACCTTC.

Regarding this clone: This same CDR3 is encoded by further DNA sequences in the sample. V gene TRBV5-1 combines with J gene TRBJ2-7; 7 bases align to TRBD1. The CDR3 has 14 residues. The V gene's germline CDR1 is SGHRS and CDR2 YFSETQ. The junction had 2 bases not matched to a gene; V was cut back by 0 bases and J by 2 bases. The CDR3 DNA follows: TGCGCCAGCAGCTTGGACAGGGGACCCTACGAGCAGTACTTC. It encodes CASSLDRGPYEQYF.

The chain couples TRBV7-2 to TRBJ2-5; D call uncertain. The CDR3 covers 14 residues. Germline CDR1 SGHTA, CDR2 FQGNSA. V was pared by 1 base and J by 1 base, with 7 bases between. Here the CDR3 reads CASSLVLRQETQYF. For the CDR3, the DNA is TGTGCCAGCAGCTTAGTTTTGCGCCAAGAGACCCAGTACTTC. The whole variable domain, remainder taken from reference TRBV7-2 and TRBJ2-5, is GAGVSQSPSNKVTEKGKDVELRCDPISGHTALYWYRQSLGQGLEFLIYFQGNSAPDKSGLPSDRFSAERTGGSVSTLTIQRTQQEDSAVYLCASSLVLRQETQYFGPGTRLLVL.

The chain links TRBV5-6 to TRBJ1-5; D is uncertain. The CDR3 is made up of 13 amino acids. Germline V gene lookup returns CDR1 SGHDT and CDR2 YYEEEE. V was trimmed by 0 bases and J by 5 bases, leaving 6 bases between them. The DNA for the CDR3 is TGTGCCAGCAGCTTGGGTCCCTATCAGCCCCAGCATTTT. As protein: CASSLGPYQPQHF.

This sequence joins TRBV18 and TRBJ2-5; 7 nucleotides align to TRBD1. J was trimmed by 1 base and V by 2 bases; bases with no gene match: 1. The germline CDR1 and CDR2 sequences are KGHSH and LQKENI. This CDR3 region has 14 residues. CDR3 in DNA: TGTGCCAGCTCACCAACAGGGGTCCAAGAGACCCAGTACTTC. Its protein product is CASSPTGVQETQYF.

The rearrangement links TRBV5-1 to TRBJ2-2; D is unresolved. The V gene lost 3 bases and the J gene lost 0 bases, with 3 bases spanning the gap. CDR3 length: 13 residues. Per the germline V gene, CDR1 is SGHRS and CDR2 is YFSETQ. The CDR3 sequence: CASSSSNTGELFF. The CDR3 DNA reads as TGCGCCAGCAGCTCTTCGAACACCGGGGAGCTGTTTTTT.